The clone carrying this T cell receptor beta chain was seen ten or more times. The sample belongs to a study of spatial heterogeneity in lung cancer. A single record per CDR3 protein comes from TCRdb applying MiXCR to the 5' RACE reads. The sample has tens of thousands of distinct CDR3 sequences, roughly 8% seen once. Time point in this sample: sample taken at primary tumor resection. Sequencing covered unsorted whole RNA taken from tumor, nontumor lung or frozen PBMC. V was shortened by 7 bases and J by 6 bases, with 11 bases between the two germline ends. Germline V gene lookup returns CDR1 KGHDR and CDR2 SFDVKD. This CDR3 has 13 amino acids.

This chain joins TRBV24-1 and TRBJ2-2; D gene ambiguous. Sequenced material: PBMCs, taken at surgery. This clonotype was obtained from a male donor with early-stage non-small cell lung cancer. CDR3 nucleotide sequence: TGTGCCACCAGCCTCGCGGTTCCCGGGGAGCTGTTTTTT. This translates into CATSLAVPGELFF.